This entry is about one T cell receptor beta chain. Its antigen remains unknown. This CDR3 is built from 15 residues. The V end was cut by 1 base, the J end by 5 bases, with 12 bases between. The germline CDR1 and CDR2 sequences are SGHVS and FQNEAQ. The data belong to a study of T cell repertoires in cytomegalovirus infection. The wider study: CMV epitopes, recently identified HLA-C-restricted and well-studied HLA-B-restricted, were used. Indicated by public TCR beta signatures were CMV infection and matching HLA type. General observations from the study: The response measured ex vivo was dominated by TCR beta clonotypes (HLA-C-restricted and CMV-specific). The study identified carriers of CMV plus the relevant HLA from cumulative public TCR beta family frequency.

TCRdb fed the reads into MiXCR, producing one record per CDR3 protein. The table records under 200,000 distinct CDR3 sequences, about 20% of them present only once. The starting material was CD8+ T cells from cultured PBMCs, obtained from culture after CMV antigen stimulation. The chain uses TRBV7-8 and TRBJ1-5, with D possibly being TRBD1 (6 bases). The receptor comes from a human donor in good health (CMV status not recorded). Some clones in this sample may be carry-over from other donors' samples. CDR3 DNA sequence: TGTGCCAGCAGCTTAGTACAGGGAAGTGATCAGCCCCAGCATTTT. This gives the protein CASSLVQGSDQPQHF.